This TCR beta chain came from a study of control samples from healthy donors and cancer patients. Assay used: immunoSEQ multiplex PCR; TCRdb lists only in-frame clones, some missing. The sample yields approximately 84,000 clones, around 80% seen once. Germline V gene data show CDR1 as SGHDN and CDR2 as FVKESK. There are 14 residues in the CDR3. The V end was cut by 4 bases, the J end by 0 bases, with 9 bases between. Material for sequencing was blood. This sequence was found in a woman aged 55-69 years in good health. The rearrangement links TRBV14 to TRBJ1-1, with no clear D. The CDR3 loop reads CASSLLGMNTEAFF. The CDR3 nucleotides read TGTGCCAGCAGCCTCCTGGGGATGAACACTGAAGCTTTCTTT.